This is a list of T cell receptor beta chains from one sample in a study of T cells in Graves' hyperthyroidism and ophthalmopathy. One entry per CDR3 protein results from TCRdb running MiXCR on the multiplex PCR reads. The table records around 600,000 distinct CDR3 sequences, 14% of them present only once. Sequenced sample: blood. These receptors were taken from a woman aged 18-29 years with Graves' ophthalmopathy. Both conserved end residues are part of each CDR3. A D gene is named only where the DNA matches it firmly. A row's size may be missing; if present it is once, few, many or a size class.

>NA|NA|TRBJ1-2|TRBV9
CASSVGLGGPPGYGYTF
TGTGCCAGCAGCGTGGGGTTGGGGGGCCCCCCGGGCTATGGCTACACCTTC
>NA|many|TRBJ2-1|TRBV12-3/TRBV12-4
CASSLVLSRNEQFF
TGTGCCAGCAGTTTAGTATTGTCGAGGAATGAGCAGTTCTTC
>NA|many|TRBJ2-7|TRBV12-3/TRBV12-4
CASSVQHLYEQYF
TGTGCCAGCAGCGTACAGCATCTGTACGAGCAGTACTTC
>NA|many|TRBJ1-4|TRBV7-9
CASSLDSAFFGEKLFF
TGTGCCAGCAGCTTAGATTCTGCGTTTTTCGGTGAAAAACTGTTTTTT
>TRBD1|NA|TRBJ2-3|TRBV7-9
CASSRGTGVSTDTQYF
TGTGCCAGCAGCCGCGGGACAGGGGTTAGCACAGATACGCAGTATTTT
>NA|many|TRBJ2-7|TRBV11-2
CASSRTTPNTEQYF
TGTGCCAGCAGCCGGACCACCCCGAACACCGAGCAGTACTTC
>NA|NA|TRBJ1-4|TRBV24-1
CATSESPGLGAEKLFF
TGTGCCACCAGTGAGTCTCCGGGACTCGGAGCCGAAAAACTGTTTTTT
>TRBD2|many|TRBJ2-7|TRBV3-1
CASSQDGTGGSYEQYF
TGTGCCAGCAGCCAAGATGGGACGGGAGGCTCCTACGAGCAGTACTTC
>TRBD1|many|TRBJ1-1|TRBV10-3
CAINPVPGQGANTEAFF
TGTGCCATCAACCCCGTCCCCGGACAGGGGGCGAACACTGAAGCTTTCTTT
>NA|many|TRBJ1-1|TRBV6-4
CASSEGQATEAFF
TGTGCCAGCAGTGAGGGGCAGGCCACTGAAGCTTTCTTT
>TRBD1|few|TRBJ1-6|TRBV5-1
CASSLGTGADSPLHF
TGCGCCAGCAGCTTGGGGACAGGGGCGGATTCACCCCTCCACTTT
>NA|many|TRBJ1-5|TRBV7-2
CASSFGGSGNQPQHF
TGTGCCAGCAGCTTTGGGGGGTCGGGCAATCAGCCCCAGCATTTT
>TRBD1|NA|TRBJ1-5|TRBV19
CASTPGGEQPQHF
TGTGCCAGTACCCCAGGGGGAGAGCAGCCCCAGCATTTT
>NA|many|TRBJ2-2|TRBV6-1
CASSPGQLLPNTGELFF
TGTGCCAGCAGCCCCGGACAGCTTCTTCCAAACACCGGGGAGCTGTTTTTT
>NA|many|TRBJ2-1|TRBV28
CASSLWAGTAYNEQFF
TGTGCCAGCAGTTTATGGGCAGGGACTGCCTACAATGAGCAGTTCTTC
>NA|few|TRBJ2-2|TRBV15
CATSELNTGELFF
TGTGCCACCAGTGAACTGAACACCGGGGAGCTGTTTTTT
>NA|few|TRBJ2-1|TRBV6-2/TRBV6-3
CASSRPPPAAAKQFF
TGTGCCAGCAGTCGGCCGCCGCCTGCGGCGGCCAAGCAGTTCTTC
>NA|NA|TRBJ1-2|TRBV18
CASSPPIQGLGSYGYTF
TGTGCCAGCTCACCACCGATACAGGGATTAGGTTCCTATGGCTACACCTTC
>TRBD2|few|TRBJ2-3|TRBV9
CASSVEAGVADTQYF
TGTGCCAGCAGCGTAGAGGCGGGAGTTGCAGATACGCAGTATTTT
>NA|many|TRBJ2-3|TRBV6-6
CASSYQGWEGRVDTQYF
TGTGCCAGCAGTTACCAGGGGTGGGAGGGCCGCGTAGATACGCAGTATTTT